This entry lists 5 T cell receptor beta chains sequenced from one sample in a study of T-cell reconstitution after alpha-beta-depleted transplantation in children. Using unique molecular identifiers, the investigators prepared the TCRbeta library. In TCRdb, the PCR reads were re-called with MiXCR into one record per CDR3 protein. The table has around 440,000 distinct CDR3 sequences, approximately 10% seen once. This specimen consisted of PBMCs, obtained before TCRalphabeta/CD19-depleted stem cell transplant. The source is a child aged 2-15 years with inherited bone marrow failure, due to receive a stem cell transplant.

This clonotype was seen more than once but under ten times. This chain uses TRBV11-2 with TRBJ1-6, with D possibly being TRBD1 (5 bases). From germline, CDR1 is SGHAT and CDR2 FQNNGV. The CDR3 loop spans 14 amino acids. V lost 0 bases to trimming and J lost 10 bases, with 10 bases between them. The CDR3 DNA reads TGTGCCAGCAGCTTAGAGGGGACCCTATCACCCCTCCACTTT. It translates to CASSLEGTLSPLHF.

V usage is TRBV6-2 or TRBV6-3 and J usage is TRBJ2-1; D possibly uses TRBD1 or TRBD2 (5 bases each). The CDR3 is 16 residues long. Germline lookup yields CDR1 MNHEY and CDR2 SVGEGT. V lost 2 bases and J lost 5, with 16 bases in between. The CDR3 nucleotides read TGTGCCAGCAGTTACGATTTGGGGGAGTATCACAATGAGCAGTTCTTC. Protein sequence: CASSYDLGEYHNEQFF.

This clonotype was recorded at least ten times. V and J are TRBV12-3 or TRBV12-4 and TRBJ2-1; the match to TRBD2 covers 14 bases. The CDR3 is 16 amino acids. V was clipped by 5 bases and J by 10 bases; unmatched bases: 10. The CDR3 sequence: CASSPRLAGGIGEQFF. As DNA, the CDR3 is TGTGCCAGCAGTCCTCGACTAGCGGGAGGGATCGGCGAGCAGTTCTTC.

This clonotype was picked up many times. This chain connects TRBV9 to TRBJ2-7; no clear D gene. The CDR3 covers 13 residues. Germline CDR1 SGDLS, CDR2 YYNGEE. Deletions cut 0 bases from V and 1 base from J, with 5 bases between. CDR3 protein: CASSVGPSYEQYF. The CDR3 bases are TGTGCCAGCAGCGTAGGCCCGTCCTACGAGCAGTACTTC.

In its sample, this clonotype was seen many times. CDR3 residues: CASSLQGSYEQYF. The DNA of the CDR3 is TGTGCCAGCAGTTTGCAGGGCTCCTACGAGCAGTACTTC. The V and J genes are TRBV27 and TRBJ2-7, with D possibly matching TRBD1 (5 bases). V shed 3 bases and J shed 0 bases, with 6 bases lying between them. The germline V gene has CDR1 MNHEY and CDR2 SMNVEV (reference sequence). The CDR3 is 13 residues long.